What follows are 19 T cell receptor beta chains derived from one specimen sequenced in a study of T cell responses to AZD1222 COVID-19 vaccine. The table came from immunoSEQ multiplex PCR; TCRdb's copy has only in-frame clones and leaves some out. The sample lists approximately 42,000 clones, around 89% seen once, with approximately 25% in the top ten. This specimen was peripheral blood, taken 28 days after the second AZD1222 dose. All receptors come from an adult who received the AZD1222 COVID-19 vaccine.

This rearrangement joins TRBV5-1 to TRBJ1-5; no reliable D call. CDR3 length: 13 amino acids. Germline V CDR1 and CDR2: SGHRS, YFSETQ. V was shortened by 0 bases and J by 6 bases, with 7 bases between the two germline ends. The CDR3 DNA sequence: TGCGCCAGCAGCTTGGTACTGGGTCAGCCCCAGCATTTT. Amino acid sequence: CASSLVLGQPQHF.

The gene calls are TRBV28 and TRBJ2-2, with TRBD1 identical over 7 bases. CDR1 and CDR2 (germline): MDHEN, SYDVKM. There are 16 residues in the CDR3. The V gene end was trimmed by 3 bases and the J gene end by 4 bases; junction bases not matched to a gene: 8. CDR3 coding DNA: TGTGCCAGCAGTTTCCCAGGGGGTGGCGGCACCGGGGAGCTGTTTTTT. Its translation is CASSFPGGGGTGELFF. Variable domain in full (rest from reference TRBV28 and TRBJ2-2): DVKVTQSSRYLVKRTGEKVFLECVQDMDHENMFWYRQDPGLGLRLIYFSYDVKMKEKGDIPEGYSVSREKKERFSLILESASTNQTSMYLCASSFPGGGGTGELFFGEGSRLTVL.

The chain links TRBV6-2 or TRBV6-3 to TRBJ1-1; D gene ambiguous. The CDR3 sequence is 11 residues long. Trimming removed 5 bases from V and 4 bases from J, with 5 bases in between. CDR1 is MNHEY and CDR2 is SVGEGT in the germline V gene. The CDR3 DNA reads as TGTGCCAGCAGTGCCCTCACTGAAGCTTTCTTT. Its translation is CASSALTEAFF.

This chain links TRBV10-3 with TRBJ1-3; 9 bases match TRBD1. Germline CDR1 ENHRY, CDR2 SYGVKD. V was pared by 5 bases and J by 3 bases, with 5 bases of the junction left unmatched. The CDR3 extends over 15 amino acids. DNA for the CDR3: TGTGCCATCAGTAGGGACAGGGTCGATGGAAACACCATATATTTT. Translation: CAISRDRVDGNTIYF.

This clone came up a few times. The J gene is TRBJ1-4, the V gene TRBV5-1; D not resolved. CDR3 length equals 15 residues. Germline V gene sequence: CDR1 SGHRS, CDR2 YFSETQ. Deletions cut 3 bases from V and 1 base from J, with 10 bases between. Here the CDR3 DNA reads TGCGCCAGCAGCTCGGAAACGGGAACTAATGAAAAACTGTTTTTT. It encodes CASSSETGTNEKLFF.

This chain uses TRBV5-1 with TRBJ2-2; TRBD1 matches at 10 bases. Trimming removed 0 bases from V and 6 bases from J; junction bases left unmatched: 2. This CDR3 region has 15 residues. The germline V gene encodes CDR1 SGHRS and CDR2 YFSETQ. CDR3 bases: TGCGCCAGCAGCTTGGACGGACAGGGGGCCGGGGAGCTGTTTTTT. Amino acid sequence: CASSLDGQGAGELFF.

V and J are TRBV2 and TRBJ1-1; tentatively, D is TRBD1 (5 bases). Germline CDR1 and CDR2: SNHLY and FYNNEI. The V and J ends lost 4 bases and 7 bases respectively, with 19 bases between them. CDR3 length: 15 amino acids. CDR3 residues: CASSGDGRIGGEAFF. CDR3 coding DNA: TGTGCCAGCAGTGGGGACGGACGAATTGGCGGTGAAGCTTTCTTT.

The chain combines TRBV21-1 with TRBJ1-2. TRBV21-1 is a pseudogene locus. This CDR3 has 12 residues. The CDR3 nucleotides read TGTGCCAGCAGGAGGACTCTCTATGGCTACACCTTC. It encodes CASRRTLYGYTF.

The chain recombines TRBV29-1 with TRBJ1-2, with D possibly TRBD1 on 5 matching bases. The CDR3 consists of 13 residues. CDR1 SQVTM and CDR2 ANQGSEA come from the germline V gene. V was trimmed by 7 bases and J by 6 bases, leaving 18 bases between them. This CDR3 reads CSGGLTGAHGYTF. For the CDR3, the DNA is TGCAGCGGGGGACTTACCGGGGCTCATGGCTACACCTTC.

This clone has just one count. The genes are TRBV29-1 and TRBJ2-5, with 14 bases lining up with TRBD2. Germline V gene sequence: CDR1 SQVTM, CDR2 ANQGSEA. This CDR3 has 15 residues. The trim removed 3 bases at V and 5 bases at J, leaving 5 bases unmatched. The CDR3 nucleotides read TGCAGCGTTGATGGACTAGCGGGGGGCGGGGAGACCCAGTACTTC. Its protein product is CSVDGLAGGGETQYF.

The V gene is TRBV27, the J gene TRBJ1-6; a weak D match, TRBD1 (6 bases). Germline V gives CDR1 MNHEY, CDR2 SMNVEV (reference sequence). Deletions cut 2 bases from V and 8 bases from J, with 13 bases between. The CDR3 totals 15 residues. The CDR3 loop reads CASSLITGFDSPLHF. CDR3 bases: TGTGCCAGCAGTTTAATAACAGGGTTTGATTCACCCCTCCACTTT.

This clone was detected only a few times. CDR3: CASSLNRVTTGELFF. DNA for the CDR3: TGTGCCAGCAGCTTAAACAGGGTGACCACCGGGGAGCTGTTTTTT. The chain uses TRBV11-2 and TRBJ2-2; D may be TRBD1 (6 bases). CDR3 length: 15 amino acids. The germline V gene has CDR1 SGHAT and CDR2 FQNNGV. With 2 bases removed from V and 4 bases from J, the gap between germline ends came to 11 bases.

The chain employs TRBV7-3 and TRBJ1-6; tentatively, D is TRBD1 (6 bases). The V end lost 6 bases, the J end lost 7 bases, and 16 bases lay between the germline ends. The V gene's germline CDR1 is SGHTA and CDR2 FQGTGA. CDR3 length equals 15 residues. The CDR3 sequence is CASRPRQAGNSPLHF. CDR3 DNA sequence: TGTGCCAGCAGGCCAAGACAGGCGGGGAATTCACCCCTCCACTTT.

This rearrangement joins TRBV12-5 to TRBJ2-1; 13 nucleotides line up with TRBD2. Per the germline V gene, CDR1 is LGHNT and CDR2 is FRNRAP. The junction had 1 base not matched to a gene; V was cut back by 8 bases and J by 3 bases. This CDR3 spans 14 amino acids. The CDR3 spells CASRLAGGYNEQFF. CDR3 nucleotide sequence: TGTGCTAGTCGACTAGCGGGAGGCTACAATGAGCAGTTCTTC. Full variable domain (missing parts from reference TRBV12-5 and TRBJ2-1): DARVTQTPRHKVTEMGQEVTMRCQPILGHNTVFWYRQTMMQGLELLAYFRNRAPLDDSGMPKDRFSAEMPDATLATLKIQPSEPRDSAVYFCASRLAGGYNEQFFGPGTRLTVL.

The chain joins TRBV19 to TRBJ2-7; TRBD1 matches at 11 bases. Germline CDR1 reads LNHDA; CDR2 reads SQIVND (reference sequence). This CDR3 is 14 amino acids long. Trimming took 5 bases from V and 3 from J; bases not matched to a gene: 3. The CDR3 region has the DNA TGTGCCAGTAGTTTGGGGACAGGGGGCTACGAGCAGTACTTC. It codes for CASSLGTGGYEQYF.

V gene TRBV4-2 combines with J gene TRBJ2-5; D gene ambiguous. Germline V CDR1 and CDR2: LGHNA, YNFKEQ. The CDR3 extends over 13 amino acids. The V and J ends lost 0 bases and 5 bases respectively, with 7 bases between them. CDR3 DNA sequence: TGTGCCAGCAGCCAAGATGGGCAGGAGACCCAGTACTTC. Protein: CASSQDGQETQYF.

This chain joins TRBV11-2 and TRBJ2-1, with TRBD1 identical over 7 bases. V was pared by 3 bases and J by 6 bases, with 2 bases of the junction left unmatched. The CDR3 runs to 13 residues. Germline CDR1 is SGHAT and CDR2 is FQNNGV. The CDR3 sequence: CASSLTGTNEQFF. The CDR3 DNA follows: TGTGCCAGCAGCTTGACAGGGACCAATGAGCAGTTCTTC. Filled out from reference TRBV11-2 and TRBJ2-1, the complete variable domain reads EAGVAQSPRYKIIEKRQSVAFWCNPISGHATLYWYQQILGQGPKLLIQFQNNGVVDDSQLPKDRFSAERLKGVDSTLKIQPAKLEDSAVYLCASSLTGTNEQFFGPGTRLTVL.

The chain employs TRBV6-1 and TRBJ2-7, with D unclear. The germline V gene encodes CDR1 MNHNS and CDR2 SASEGT. The CDR3 contains 15 residues. V was pared by 2 bases and J by 3 bases, with 14 bases between. CDR3 bases: TGTGCCAGCAGTGAATTGGCAGGTGGTGTCTACGAGCAGTACTTC. It encodes CASSELAGGVYEQYF.

The gene calls are TRBV19 and TRBJ2-5, with TRBD1 matching over 8 bases. Unmatched junction bases numbered 11, after V lost 7 bases and J lost 4 bases. The CDR3 is 15 residues long. Germline CDR1 and CDR2: LNHDA and SQIVND (reference sequence). The CDR3 coding sequence is TGTGCCAGTACCGCCACCGACAGGGGAAGAGAGACCCAGTACTTC. Translation: CASTATDRGRETQYF. The variable domain in full, with the rest retrieved from reference TRBV19 and TRBJ2-5, is DGGITQSPKYLFRKEGQNVTLSCEQNLNHDAMYWYRQDPGQGLRLIYYSQIVNDFQKGDIAEGYSVSREKKESFPLTVTSAQKNPTAFYLCASTATDRGRETQYFGPGTRLLVL.